The present entry profiles one T cell receptor (beta chain) with its context. Its antigen is unidentified. Sequencing was performed with immunoSEQ multiplex PCR; in TCRdb, only in-frame clones are kept and a portion is missing. The table has over a million clones, 78% seen once; the top ten hold roughly 0.61%. This record belongs to a study of shared clonotypes between healthy human individuals. General observations from the study: Among donors, clonotype sharing was expected to be affected by sequencing depth. Around 5% was the fraction of naive CD4 clonotypes found shared across a few donors.

CDR1 and CDR2 (germline): ENHRY, SYGVKD. This CDR3 spans 13 amino acids. V dropped 8 bases and J dropped 4; count of bases not matched to a gene: 6. The chain employs TRBV10-3 and TRBJ2-3; TRBD2 matches 7 bases. The origin of this receptor is a man younger than 35 in good health. Some clones in this sample may be carry-over from other donors' samples. Sequenced sample: memory CD4+ T cells from PBMCs. Stated subset: CD45RA-negative fraction. For the CDR3, the DNA is TGTGCCATCGAGCGGGAACCAGCAGATACGCAGTATTTT. Protein: CAIEREPADTQYF.